A single T cell receptor beta chain is shown here with its context. No cognate antigen has been identified for it. The input lacks base qualities; no much larger clone sits a single base away. The source of the sample is a study of T-cell reconstitution after alpha-beta-depleted transplantation in children (dated by TCRdb to about 2016). About the full investigation: Using TCR repertoire profiling, the study quantitatively followed how T-cell immune reconstitution unfolded in children after TCRalphabeta/CD19-depleted allogeneic hematopoietic cell transplantation.

V is cut by 2 bases and J by 2 bases, and the space between the germline ends is 6 bases. The CDR3 sequence holds 13 residues, the cysteine and phenylalanine included. CDR3 DNA is the only sequence kept; it has 39 bases, read in frame from the first base. The germline V gene specifies MNHEY as CDR1 and SVGAGI as CDR2. The method behind the library was PCR. The sequencer was an Illumina HiSeq 2500. TCR libraries were prepared with molecular barcoding, using unique molecular identifiers to normalize TCRbeta repertoire quantification. TCRdb reprocessed the public reads (quality trimming at Q25 with fastp, clone calling with MiXCR) and kept in-frame beta chains. One record per CDR3 amino acid sequence lists the most common genes and DNA. The sample yields about 500,000 distinct CDR3 sequences; less than 35% were counted once. The top ten constitute around 2.3% of the sample.

This clonotype originated in a human donor who donated a stem cell graft to a child with aplastic anemia. The sample here was PBMCs from the stem cell graft donor, taken from the stem cell graft. Here the chain combines TRBV6-5 and TRBJ1-2; no D gene is confidently identified. CDR3 reads: CASSYEQNYGYTF. In nucleotides, the sequence is TGTGCCAGCAGTTACGAGCAGAACTATGGCTACACCTTC.